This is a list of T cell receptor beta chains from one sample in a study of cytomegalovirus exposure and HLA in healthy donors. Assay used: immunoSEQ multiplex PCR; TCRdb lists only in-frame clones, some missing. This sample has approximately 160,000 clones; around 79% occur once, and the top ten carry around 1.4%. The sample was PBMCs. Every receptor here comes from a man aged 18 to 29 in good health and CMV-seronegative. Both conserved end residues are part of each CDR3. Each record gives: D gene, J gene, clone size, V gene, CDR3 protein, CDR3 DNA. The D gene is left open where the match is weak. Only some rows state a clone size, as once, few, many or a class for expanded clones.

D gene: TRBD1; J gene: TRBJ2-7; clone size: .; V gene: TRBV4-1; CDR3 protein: CASSPTSWTGAIEQYF; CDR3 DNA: TGCGCCAGCAGCCCCACAAGTTGGACAGGGGCCATCGAGCAGTACTTC
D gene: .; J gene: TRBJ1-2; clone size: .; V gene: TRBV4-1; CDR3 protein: CASSQVAVPNYGYTF; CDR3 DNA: TGCGCCAGCAGCCAAGTCGCAGTCCCCAACTATGGCTACACCTTC
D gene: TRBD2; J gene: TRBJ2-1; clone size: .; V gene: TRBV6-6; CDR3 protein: CASSYGIAGESYEQFF; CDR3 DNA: TGTGCCAGCAGTTACGGTATAGCGGGAGAATCCTATGAGCAGTTCTTC
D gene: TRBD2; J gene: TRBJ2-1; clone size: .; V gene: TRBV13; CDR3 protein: CASSLALSGRAGNEQFF; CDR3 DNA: TGTGCCAGCAGCTTAGCCCTGTCGGGGAGGGCCGGGAATGAGCAGTTCTTC
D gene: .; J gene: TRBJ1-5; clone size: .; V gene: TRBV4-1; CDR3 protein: CASSQDPGLGGPQHF; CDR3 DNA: TGCGCCAGCAGCCAAGACCCGGGTCTGGGGGGGCCCCAGCATTTT
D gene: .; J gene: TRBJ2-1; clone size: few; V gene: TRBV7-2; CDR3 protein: CASSLEGNGKFF; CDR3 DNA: TGTGCCAGCAGCTTAGAGGGGAATGGGAAGTTCTTC
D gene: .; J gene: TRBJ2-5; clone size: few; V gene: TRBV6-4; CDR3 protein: CASSVGAQETQYF; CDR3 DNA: TGTGCCAGCAGTGTGGGCGCCCAAGAGACCCAGTACTTC
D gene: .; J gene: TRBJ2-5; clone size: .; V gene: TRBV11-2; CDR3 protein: CASSLEATQYF; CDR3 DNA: TGTGCCAGCAGCTTAGAGGCGACCCAGTACTTC
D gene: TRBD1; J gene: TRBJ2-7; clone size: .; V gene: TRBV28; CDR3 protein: CASSFGDRGEQYF; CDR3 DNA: TGTGCCAGCAGTTTCGGGGACAGGGGCGAGCAGTACTTC
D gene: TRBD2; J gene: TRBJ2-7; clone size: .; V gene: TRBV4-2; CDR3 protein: CASSPSRGGPSYEQYF; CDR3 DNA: TGTGCCAGCAGCCCCTCCCGGGGGGGCCCCTCCTACGAGCAGTACTTC
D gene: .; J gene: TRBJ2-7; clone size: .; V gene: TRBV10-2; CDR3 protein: CASSDFPTTYEQYF; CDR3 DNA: TGCGCCAGCAGTGATTTCCCCACAACCTACGAGCAGTACTTC
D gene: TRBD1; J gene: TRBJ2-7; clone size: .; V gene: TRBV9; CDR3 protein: CASSVGQGAGNEQYF; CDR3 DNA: TGTGCCAGCAGCGTAGGGCAGGGGGCCGGAAACGAGCAGTACTTC
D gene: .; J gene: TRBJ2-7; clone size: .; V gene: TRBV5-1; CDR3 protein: CASSWGSGDYEQYF; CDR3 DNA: TGCGCCAGCAGCTGGGGTTCGGGAGACTACGAGCAGTACTTC
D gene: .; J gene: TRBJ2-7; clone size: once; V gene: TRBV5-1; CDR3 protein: CASSLDRSYEQYF; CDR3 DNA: TGCGCCAGCAGCTTAGACAGATCCTACGAGCAGTACTTC
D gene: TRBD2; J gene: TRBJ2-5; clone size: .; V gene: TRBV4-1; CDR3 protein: CASSPLTTGGPPTQYF; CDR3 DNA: TGCGCCAGCAGCCCCTTGACGACGGGAGGCCCACCGACCCAGTACTTC
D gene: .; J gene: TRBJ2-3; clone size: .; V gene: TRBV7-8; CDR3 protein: CASSLTELRLTDTQYF; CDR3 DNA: TGTGCCAGCAGCTTGACAGAACTTCGCCTCACAGATACGCAGTATTTT
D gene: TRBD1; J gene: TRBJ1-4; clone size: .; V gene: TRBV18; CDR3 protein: CASSPETGEVRDEKLFF; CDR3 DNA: TGTGCCAGCTCACCGGAGACAGGGGAAGTGCGGGATGAAAAACTGTTTTTT
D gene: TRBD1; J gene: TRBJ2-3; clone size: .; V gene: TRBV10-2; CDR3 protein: CASSGGRTGEDTQYF; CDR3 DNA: TGCGCCAGCAGTGGTGGCAGAACAGGGGAAGATACGCAGTATTTT
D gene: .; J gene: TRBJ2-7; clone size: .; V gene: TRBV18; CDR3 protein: CASSQGAGNHYEQYF; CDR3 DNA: TGTGCCAGCTCACAAGGTGCAGGGAACCACTACGAGCAGTACTTC
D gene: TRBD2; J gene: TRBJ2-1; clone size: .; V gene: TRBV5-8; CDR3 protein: CASSSSGRDHNEQFF; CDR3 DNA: TGTGCCAGCAGCTCCAGCGGGAGAGATCACAATGAGCAGTTCTTC